This TCR beta chain was found in a study of Ad26.COV2.S vaccination and SARS-CoV-2 variants. Notes on the study in general: Participants in the vaccine arm had higher spike-specific TCR breadth; placebo recipients had lower.

Points on this clone: Its antigen is undetermined.

Some clones are missing from TCRdb's copy, which holds only in-frame ones; the method was immunoSEQ multiplex PCR. This repertoire shows 350,000 to 400,000 clones, approximately 91% found once; its top ten account for approximately 1.9%. Unmatched junction bases numbered 7, after V lost 5 bases and J lost 5 bases. CDR1 is SEHNR and CDR2 is FQNEAQ in the germline V gene (reference sequence). The CDR3 contains 15 residues. The treatment here: approximately 18 received Ad26.COV2.S at low or high dose, single or two shots; five or six received placebo; per-sample allocation not given. Material that was analyzed had been drawn on day 63 after the first vaccine or placebo injection. Participants' vaccine, an Ad26 vector, delivered Wuhan-strain SARS-CoV-2 spike.

The source of this sequence is a person aged 18-65 years who received the Ad26.COV2.S COVID-19 vaccine or a placebo. The sequenced sample was peripheral blood, obtained in a trial of Ad26.COV2.S vaccine versus placebo. The genes are TRBV7-9 and TRBJ1-4; 8 bases are shared with TRBD1. The CDR3 region is CASSGGQGPNEKLFF. CDR3 DNA sequence: TGTGCCAGCAGCGGAGGACAGGGTCCAAATGAAAAACTGTTTTTT.